This T cell receptor (beta chain) is from a study of monozygotic twins with inflammatory bowel disease. Details on this clonotype: The antigen is not known.

This CDR3 is built from 13 residues. The UMIs carried a 6-nucleotide sample barcode, and they were added by template switching. Reprocessing the 5' RACE reads, TCRdb reports a single entry for every CDR3 protein and omits DNA. The sample table includes some 170,000 distinct CDR3 sequences. Findings of the study overall: Lower sharing of clonotypes with other individuals was seen in IBD patients than in healthy twins. This was most marked in patients showing signs of disease activity. IBD patients had lower TCRbeta diversity (inverse Simpson) than healthy co-twins. Differing immunosuppressive treatments may have added variability to patient repertoires.

Sequenced sample: blood. The rearrangement links TRBV12-3 or TRBV12-4 to TRBJ2-5. This clonotype originated in a human donor with ulcerative colitis or Crohn's disease, or a healthy co-twin of an affected twin (not recorded which). The CDR3: CASSPLVRETQYF.